This TCR beta chain was captured by sequencing in a study of T cell changes during pregnancy in multiple sclerosis. Germline trimming cut 0 bases from V and 2 bases from J; bases unmatched to any gene: 8. Germline V gene lookup returns CDR1 SEHNR and CDR2 FQNEAQ (reference sequence). This CDR3 has 18 residues. Some clones are missing from TCRdb's copy, which holds only in-frame ones; the method was immunoSEQ multiplex PCR. The data show 65,000 to 95,000 clones, over 75% seen once. The chain combines TRBV7-9 with TRBJ1-5, with 9 positions matching TRBD1. This sequence originates from a female donor with multiple sclerosis, enrolled in a pregnancy study. Sequencing used peripheral blood, obtained before pregnancy. This CDR3 is CASSLAPGQGKGNQPQHF. In DNA, the CDR3 is TGTGCCAGCAGCTTAGCTCCGGGACAGGGAAAGGGCAATCAGCCCCAGCATTTT.